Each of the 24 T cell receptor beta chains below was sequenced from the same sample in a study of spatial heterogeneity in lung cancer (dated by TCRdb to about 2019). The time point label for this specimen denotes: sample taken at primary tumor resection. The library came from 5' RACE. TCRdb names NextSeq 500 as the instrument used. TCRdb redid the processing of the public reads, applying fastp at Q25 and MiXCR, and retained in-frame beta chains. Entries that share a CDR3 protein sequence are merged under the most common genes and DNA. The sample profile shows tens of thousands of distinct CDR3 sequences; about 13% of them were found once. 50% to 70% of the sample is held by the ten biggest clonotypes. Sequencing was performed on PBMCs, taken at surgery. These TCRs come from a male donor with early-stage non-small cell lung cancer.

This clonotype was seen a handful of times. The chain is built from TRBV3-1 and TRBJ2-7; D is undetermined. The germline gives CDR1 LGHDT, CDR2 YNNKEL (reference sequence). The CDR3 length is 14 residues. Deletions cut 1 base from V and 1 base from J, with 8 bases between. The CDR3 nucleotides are TGTGCCAGCAGCCAAGTTTCAGCTTCCTACGAGCAGTACTTC. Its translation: CASSQVSASYEQYF.

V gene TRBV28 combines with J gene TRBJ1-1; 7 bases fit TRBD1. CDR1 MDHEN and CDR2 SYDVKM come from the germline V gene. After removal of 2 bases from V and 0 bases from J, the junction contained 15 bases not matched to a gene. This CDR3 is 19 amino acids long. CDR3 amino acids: CASSLIWGTDPFMNTEAFF. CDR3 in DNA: TGTGCCAGCAGTTTAATATGGGGGACAGACCCTTTTATGAACACTGAAGCTTTCTTT.

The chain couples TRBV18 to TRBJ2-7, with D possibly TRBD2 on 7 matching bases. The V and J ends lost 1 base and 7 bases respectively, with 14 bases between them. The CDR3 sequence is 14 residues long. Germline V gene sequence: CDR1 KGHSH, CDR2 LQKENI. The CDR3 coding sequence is TGTGCCAGCTCACCACAGGCGGGGGCTGGAGAGCAGTACTTC. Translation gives CASSPQAGAGEQYF.

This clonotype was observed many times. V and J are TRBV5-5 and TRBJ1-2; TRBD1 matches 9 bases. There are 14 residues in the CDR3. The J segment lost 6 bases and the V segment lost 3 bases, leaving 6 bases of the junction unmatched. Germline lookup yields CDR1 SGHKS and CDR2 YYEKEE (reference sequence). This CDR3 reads CASSSGQGTNGYTF. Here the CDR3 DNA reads TGTGCCAGCAGCTCGGGACAGGGAACCAATGGCTACACCTTC. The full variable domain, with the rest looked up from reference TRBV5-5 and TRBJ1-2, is DAGVTQSPTHLIKTRGQQVTLRCSPISGHKSVSWYQQVLGQGPQFIFQYYEKEERGRGNFPDRFSARQFPNYSSELNVNALLLGDSALYLCASSSGQGTNGYTFGSGTRLTVV.

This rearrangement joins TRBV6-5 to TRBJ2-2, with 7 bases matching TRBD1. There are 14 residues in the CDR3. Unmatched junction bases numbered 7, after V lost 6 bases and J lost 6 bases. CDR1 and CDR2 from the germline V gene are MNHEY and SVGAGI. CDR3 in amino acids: CASRPDRDPGELFF. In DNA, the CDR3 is TGTGCCAGCAGACCCGACAGGGACCCCGGGGAGCTGTTTTTT.

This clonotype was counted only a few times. The CDR3 sequence: CASSYSKRELKETQYF. The CDR3 nucleotides read TGTGCCAGCAGTTACTCGAAGCGGGAGTTGAAAGAGACCCAGTACTTC. The rearrangement joins TRBV6-2 or TRBV6-3 to TRBJ2-5; 8 bases agree with TRBD2. In germline, CDR1 is MNHEY, CDR2 SVGEGT. There are 16 residues in the CDR3. V gave up 0 bases and J gave up 3 bases; unmatched junction bases: 6.

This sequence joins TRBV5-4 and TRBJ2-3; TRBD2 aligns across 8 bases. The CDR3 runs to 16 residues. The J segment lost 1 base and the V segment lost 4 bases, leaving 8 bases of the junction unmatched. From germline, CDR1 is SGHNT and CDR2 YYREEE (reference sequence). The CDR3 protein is CASSIGLAGGTDTQYF. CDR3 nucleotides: TGTGCCAGCAGCATTGGACTAGCAGGCGGCACAGATACGCAGTATTTT. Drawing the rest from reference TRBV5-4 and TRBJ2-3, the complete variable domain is ETGVTQSPTHLIKTRGQQVTLRCSSQSGHNTVSWYQQALGQGPQFIFQYYREEENGRGNFPPRFSGLQFPNYSSELNVNALELDDSALYLCASSIGLAGGTDTQYFGPGTRLTVL.

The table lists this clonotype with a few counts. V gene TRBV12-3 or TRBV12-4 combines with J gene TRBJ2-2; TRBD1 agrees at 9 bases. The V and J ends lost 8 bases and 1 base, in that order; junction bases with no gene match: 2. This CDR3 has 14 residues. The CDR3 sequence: CASRGQGNTGELFF. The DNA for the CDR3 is TGTGCCAGCCGGGGACAGGGGAACACCGGGGAGCTGTTTTTT.

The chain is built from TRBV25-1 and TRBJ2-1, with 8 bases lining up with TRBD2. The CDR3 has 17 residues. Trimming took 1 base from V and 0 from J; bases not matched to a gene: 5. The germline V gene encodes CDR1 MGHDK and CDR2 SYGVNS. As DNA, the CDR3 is TGTGCCAGCAGTGAATCAAGGCTAGCGGGCTCCTACAATGAGCAGTTCTTC. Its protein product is CASSESRLAGSYNEQFF. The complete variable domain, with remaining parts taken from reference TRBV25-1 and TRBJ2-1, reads EADIYQTPRYLVIGTGKKITLECSQTMGHDKMYWYQQDPGMELHLIHYSYGVNSTEKGDLSSESTVSRIRTEHFPLTLESARPSHTSQYLCASSESRLAGSYNEQFFGPGTRLTVL.

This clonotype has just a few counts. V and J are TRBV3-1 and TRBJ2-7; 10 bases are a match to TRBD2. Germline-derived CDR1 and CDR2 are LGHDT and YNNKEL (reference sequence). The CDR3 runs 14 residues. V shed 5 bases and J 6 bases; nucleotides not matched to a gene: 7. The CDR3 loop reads CASSYPGLASEQYF. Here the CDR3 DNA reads TGTGCCAGCAGCTATCCGGGACTAGCGTCCGAGCAGTACTTC.

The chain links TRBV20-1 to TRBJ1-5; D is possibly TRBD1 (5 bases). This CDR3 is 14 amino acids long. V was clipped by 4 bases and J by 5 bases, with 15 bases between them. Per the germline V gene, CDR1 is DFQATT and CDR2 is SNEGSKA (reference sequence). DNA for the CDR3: TGCAGTGCTATTTTAAGGCAGGGTTATCAGCCCCAGCATTTT. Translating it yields CSAILRQGYQPQHF.

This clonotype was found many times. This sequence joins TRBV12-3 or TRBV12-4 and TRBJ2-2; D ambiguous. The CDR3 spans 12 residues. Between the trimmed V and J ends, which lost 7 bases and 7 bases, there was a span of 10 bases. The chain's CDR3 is CASTQRLGELFF. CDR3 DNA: TGTGCCAGCACCCAACGGCTCGGGGAGCTGTTTTTT.

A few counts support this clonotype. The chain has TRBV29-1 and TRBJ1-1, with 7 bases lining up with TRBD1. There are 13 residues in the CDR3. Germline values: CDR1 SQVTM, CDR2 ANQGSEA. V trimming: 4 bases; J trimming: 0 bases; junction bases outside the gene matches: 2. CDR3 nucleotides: TGCAGCGTTGCAGGGGGTGTGAACACTGAAGCTTTCTTT. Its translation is CSVAGGVNTEAFF.

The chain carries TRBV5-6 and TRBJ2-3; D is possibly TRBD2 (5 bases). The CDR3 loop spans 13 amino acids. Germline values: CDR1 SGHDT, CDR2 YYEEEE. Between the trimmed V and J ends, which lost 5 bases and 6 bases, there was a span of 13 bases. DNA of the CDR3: TGTGCCAGCAGGCGGACTGTCACGGATACGCAGTATTTT. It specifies CASRRTVTDTQYF.

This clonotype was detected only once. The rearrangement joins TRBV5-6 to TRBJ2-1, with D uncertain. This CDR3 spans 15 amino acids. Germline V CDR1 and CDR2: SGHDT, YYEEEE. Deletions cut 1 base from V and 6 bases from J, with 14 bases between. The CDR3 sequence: CASSLWRRKCNEQFF. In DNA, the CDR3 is TGTGCCAGCAGCTTGTGGCGCAGGAAATGCAATGAGCAGTTCTTC. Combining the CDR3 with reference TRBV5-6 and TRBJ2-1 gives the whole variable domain DAGVTQSPTHLIKTRGQQVTLRCSPKSGHDTVSWYQQALGQGPQFIFQYYEEEERQRGNFPDRFSGHQFPNYSSELNVNALLLGDSALYLCASSLWRRKCNEQFFGPGTRLTVL.

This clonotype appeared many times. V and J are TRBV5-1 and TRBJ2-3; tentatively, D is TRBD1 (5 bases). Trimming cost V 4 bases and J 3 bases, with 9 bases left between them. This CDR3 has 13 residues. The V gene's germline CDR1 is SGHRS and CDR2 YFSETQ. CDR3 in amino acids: CASSAGYTDTQYF. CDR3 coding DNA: TGCGCCAGCAGCGCAGGGTATACAGATACGCAGTATTTT. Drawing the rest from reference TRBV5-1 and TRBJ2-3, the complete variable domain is KAGVTQTPRYLIKTRGQQVTLSCSPISGHRSVSWYQQTPGQGLQFLFEYFSETQRNKGNFPGRFSGRQFSNSRSEMNVSTLELGDSALYLCASSAGYTDTQYFGPGTRLTVL.

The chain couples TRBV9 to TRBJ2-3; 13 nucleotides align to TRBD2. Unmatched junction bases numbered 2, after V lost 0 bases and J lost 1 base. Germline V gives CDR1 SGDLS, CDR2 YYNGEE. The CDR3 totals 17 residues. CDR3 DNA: TGTGCCAGCAGCGTAGGACTAGCGGGGGGCGGCACAGATACGCAGTATTTT. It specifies CASSVGLAGGGTDTQYF.

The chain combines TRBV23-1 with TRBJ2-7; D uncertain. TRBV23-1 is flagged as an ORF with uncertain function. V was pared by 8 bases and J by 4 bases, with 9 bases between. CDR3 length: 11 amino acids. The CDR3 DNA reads TGCGCCAGCCCGCCTTCGTACGAGCAGTACTTC. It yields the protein CASPPSYEQYF.

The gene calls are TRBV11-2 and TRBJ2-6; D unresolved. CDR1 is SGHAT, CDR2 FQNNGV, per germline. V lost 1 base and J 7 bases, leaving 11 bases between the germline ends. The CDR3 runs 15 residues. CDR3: CASSLGPGPANVLTF. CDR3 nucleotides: TGTGCCAGCAGCTTAGGTCCCGGGCCCGCCAACGTCCTGACTTTC.

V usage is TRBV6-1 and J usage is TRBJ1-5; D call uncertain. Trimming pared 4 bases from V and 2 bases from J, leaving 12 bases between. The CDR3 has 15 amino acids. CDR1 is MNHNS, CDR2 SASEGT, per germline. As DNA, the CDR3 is TGTGCCAGCAGTGTGACACCGAGGGGCAATCAGCCCCAGCATTTT. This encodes CASSVTPRGNQPQHF.

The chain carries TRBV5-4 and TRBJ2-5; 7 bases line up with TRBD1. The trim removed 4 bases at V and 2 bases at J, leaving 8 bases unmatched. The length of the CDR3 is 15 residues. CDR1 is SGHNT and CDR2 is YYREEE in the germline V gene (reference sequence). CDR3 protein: CASSIDRASQETQYF. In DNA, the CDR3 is TGTGCCAGCAGCATTGACAGGGCCTCTCAAGAGACCCAGTACTTC.

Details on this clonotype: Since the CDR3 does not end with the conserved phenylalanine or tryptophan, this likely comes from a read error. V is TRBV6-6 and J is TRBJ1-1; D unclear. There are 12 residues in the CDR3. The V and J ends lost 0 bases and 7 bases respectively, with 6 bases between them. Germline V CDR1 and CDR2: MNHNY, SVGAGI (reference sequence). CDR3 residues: CASSYSESEAFL. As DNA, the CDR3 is TGTGCCAGCAGTTACTCGGAAAGTGAAGCTTTCTTA.

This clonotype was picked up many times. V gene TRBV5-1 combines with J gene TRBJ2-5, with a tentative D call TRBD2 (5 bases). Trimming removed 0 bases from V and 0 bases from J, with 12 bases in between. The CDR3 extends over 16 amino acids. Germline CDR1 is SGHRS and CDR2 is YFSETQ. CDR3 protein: CASSLGSGSNQETQYF. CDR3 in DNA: TGCGCCAGCAGCTTGGGTTCGGGAAGCAACCAAGAGACCCAGTACTTC.

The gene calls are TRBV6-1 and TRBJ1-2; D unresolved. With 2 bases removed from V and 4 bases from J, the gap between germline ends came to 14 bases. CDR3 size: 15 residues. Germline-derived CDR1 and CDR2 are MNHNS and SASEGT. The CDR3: CASSEIGEVVYGYTF. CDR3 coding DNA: TGTGCCAGCAGTGAAATCGGCGAGGTCGTCTATGGCTACACCTTC.